These T cell receptor beta chains were read from a single sample in a study of response to subunit inactivated influenza vaccine. MiXCR was run by TCRdb on the RT-PCR reads, yielding one entry per CDR3 protein. The table lists 860,000 or so distinct CDR3 sequences, 21% of them singletons. The specimen was PBMCs from blood, collected around 5 days after vaccination. Every receptor here comes from a middle-aged man who received an inactivated influenza vaccine. Both conserved end residues are part of each CDR3.

j_call,v_call,cdr3_aa
TRBJ2-1,TRBV29-1,CSVLSQAGSYNEQFF
TRBJ2-6,TRBV6-2/TRBV6-3,CASSHRTGGAISGANVLTF
TRBJ2-5,TRBV20-1,CSAIGTSGIIGETQYF
TRBJ2-7,TRBV12-3/TRBV12-4,CASRTDRGGYYEQYF
TRBJ2-7,TRBV5-5,CASSPQGGFPYEQYF
TRBJ2-7,TRBV12-3/TRBV12-4,CASSLRGGYEQYF
TRBJ2-2,TRBV20-1,CSARVRKYTGELFF
TRBJ2-7,TRBV11-1,CASSRGFLALSEQYF
TRBJ1-2,TRBV2,CAEGTGEFGYTF
TRBJ2-2,TRBV10-3,CAISAYGQYTGELFF
TRBJ2-3,TRBV4-2,CASSQDGGKRATDTQYF
TRBJ2-3,TRBV9,CASSVVRASGTDTQYF
TRBJ2-3,TRBV28,CASSSLQTPWTPHSTDTQYF
TRBJ2-1,TRBV12-3/TRBV12-4,CASSQKRSNEQFF
TRBJ2-1,TRBV20-1,CSARVTAGGGKSYNEQFF
TRBJ2-7,TRBV20-1,CSARRAASYEQYF
TRBJ2-6,TRBV20-1,CSALTDSGANVLTF
TRBJ2-7,TRBV5-1,CASSSTGTSYEQYF
TRBJ2-5,TRBV20-1,CSAGTSGRMKTQYF
TRBJ1-3,TRBV12-3/TRBV12-4,CASSFGRGLQRGNTIYF
TRBJ2-1,TRBV27,CASSWKQVNEQFF
TRBJ1-2,TRBV12-3/TRBV12-4,CASRLQGVGYGYTF
TRBJ2-7,TRBV20-1,CSARDLHEQYF
TRBJ2-7,TRBV20-1,CSASRKYEQYF
TRBJ2-7,TRBV5-1,CASNFDKPPYEQYF
TRBJ2-2,TRBV7-3,CASSPSGATGTGELFF
TRBJ2-3,TRBV6-1,CATALEDGTDTQYF
TRBJ2-7,TRBV28,CASGSGREYYEQYF
TRBJ1-6,TRBV5-1,CASTLGSGKESPLHF
TRBJ2-3,TRBV28,CASSPTRERGTDTQYF
TRBJ1-5,TRBV6-1,CASSPTLGPNQPQHF
TRBJ2-2,TRBV11-1,CASSLALILKWRDGLLGGELFF
TRBJ2-1,TRBV7-2,CASSQTGRTYNEQFF
TRBJ2-3,TRBV5-1,CASSKGVGDTDTQYF
TRBJ2-5,TRBV25-1,CASSEFSIQETQYF
TRBJ2-3,TRBV19,CASSIGRRDTQYF
TRBJ2-1,TRBV5-1,CASSLQASHFYNEQFF
TRBJ1-4,TRBV20-1,CSARDSEEKLFF
TRBJ2-1,TRBV2,CASSQHTYNEQFF
TRBJ1-5,TRBV2,CASSGTTGGYSNQPQHF
TRBJ2-2,TRBV12-3/TRBV12-4,CASTPGQGAVYTGELFF
TRBJ1-4,TRBV4-2,CASSQDKATNEKLFF
TRBJ1-6,TRBV12-3/TRBV12-4,CASSLVVDSPLHF
TRBJ1-2,TRBV25-1,CASSGYPLQNYGYTF
TRBJ1-1,TRBV29-1,CSVDGQGEAFF
TRBJ2-5,TRBV20-1,CSAHPDAWTGWETQYF
TRBJ2-1,TRBV20-1,CSAQLAGLNNEQFF
TRBJ2-1,TRBV7-9,CASSYKSGNEQFF
TRBJ2-5,TRBV18,CASSPGLAGEGETQYF
TRBJ1-3,TRBV9,CASSIGTGGGGNTIYF
TRBJ1-2,TRBV6-2/TRBV6-3,CASSKGPVNYGYTF